This is a list of T cell receptor beta chains from one sample in a study of T-cell reconstitution after alpha-beta-depleted transplantation in children. A single record per CDR3 protein comes from TCRdb applying MiXCR to the PCR reads. Here the sample spans around 300,000 distinct CDR3 sequences, approximately 23% being singletons. The material sequenced was PBMCs, mostly from graft donor cells, taken 180 days after TCRalphabeta/CD19-depleted stem cell transplant. These receptors were taken from a male patient younger than 18 who had a stem cell transplant for acute lymphoblastic leukemia, so the T cells may come from the graft donor. Both conserved end residues are part of each CDR3. D genes are given only for firm matches. Size tells how often a clone was seen (once, few, many) or the class of an expanded clone, and some rows leave it out.

D: TRBD1
V: TRBV5-1
J: TRBJ2-7
size: few
DNA: TGCGCCAGCAGCTTGGCCTCTTCGGACAGGTGGGCGTACGAGCAGTACTTC
CDR3: CASSLASSDRWAYEQYF

D: NA
V: TRBV7-9
J: TRBJ2-7
size: NA
DNA: TGTGCCAGCAGTTTCAACGAAAAGTTGGGCGAGCAGTACTTC
CDR3: CASSFNEKLGEQYF

D: NA
V: TRBV12-3/TRBV12-4
J: TRBJ1-1
size: many
DNA: TGTGCCAGTATGAGCCTTCGGGTTATTAACACTGAAGCTTTCTTT
CDR3: CASMSLRVINTEAFF

D: TRBD1
V: TRBV7-2
J: TRBJ2-7
size: NA
DNA: TGTGCCAGCAGCCGACGACAGGGGGGATTCTCCTACGAGCACTACTTC
CDR3: CASSRRQGGFSYEHYF

D: TRBD2
V: TRBV10-3
J: TRBJ2-1
size: NA
DNA: TGTGCCATCAGTGACCCAGCGGGAGTAGGGTACAATGAGCAGTTCTTC
CDR3: CAISDPAGVGYNEQFF

D: NA
V: TRBV5-1
J: TRBJ1-3
size: NA
DNA: TGCGCCAGCAGTCTCTACGGGTACTCTGGAAACACCATATATTTT
CDR3: CASSLYGYSGNTIYF

D: TRBD2
V: TRBV7-3
J: TRBJ2-1
size: NA
DNA: TGTGCCAGCAGCTTAAGTAGCGGGAGCTATGAGCAGCTCTTC
CDR3: CASSLSSGSYEQLF

D: TRBD1
V: TRBV12-3/TRBV12-4
J: TRBJ2-5
size: few
DNA: TGTGCCAGCAGTTTGGGACAGATGCTGGGGGAGACCCAGTACTTC
CDR3: CASSLGQMLGETQYF

D: NA
V: TRBV7-2
J: TRBJ2-7
size: few
DNA: TGTGCCAGCAGCTTAGGGCGTTCCAGGGTGTACGAGCAGTACTTC
CDR3: CASSLGRSRVYEQYF

D: TRBD2
V: TRBV20-1
J: TRBJ2-3
size: NA
DNA: TGCAGTGCTAGGACCTGGCGGGAGGTTGAGGATACGCAGTATTTT
CDR3: CSARTWREVEDTQYF

D: TRBD2
V: TRBV11-2
J: TRBJ2-1
size: few
DNA: TGTGCCAGCAGCTCTCCGACTAGAGCGGGAGGCTCCTACAATGAGCAGTTCTTC
CDR3: CASSSPTRAGGSYNEQFF

D: NA
V: TRBV2
J: TRBJ2-1
size: few
DNA: TGTGCCAGCCTACAGTCAAAGGATCAGCAGTTCTTC
CDR3: CASLQSKDQQFF

D: NA
V: TRBV11-2
J: TRBJ2-7
size: NA
DNA: TGTGCCAGCAGTTATACTCTAGGGTACGAGCAGTACTTC
CDR3: CASSYTLGYEQYF

D: TRBD1
V: TRBV29-1
J: TRBJ1-5
size: few
DNA: TGCAGCGTTGGACAGGGAGGGGATCAGCCCCAGCATTTT
CDR3: CSVGQGGDQPQHF

D: TRBD2
V: TRBV5-1
J: TRBJ2-1
size: few
DNA: TGCGCCAGCAGCTTGGTGGGACTAGCGATCAATGAGCAGTTCTTC
CDR3: CASSLVGLAINEQFF

D: TRBD1
V: TRBV7-2
J: TRBJ1-4
size: many
DNA: TGTGCCAGCAGCCTGGGACAGGGTGATGAAAAACTGTTTTTT
CDR3: CASSLGQGDEKLFF

D: NA
V: TRBV12-3/TRBV12-4
J: TRBJ1-2
size: many
DNA: TGTGCCAGCAGTCCCCCTTCTAACTATGGCTACACCTTC
CDR3: CASSPPSNYGYTF

D: NA
V: TRBV12-3/TRBV12-4
J: TRBJ2-1
size: NA
DNA: TGTGCCAGCAGTTTTGATGGTGGGGCCTACCCCCGCAATGAGCAGTTCTTC
CDR3: CASSFDGGAYPRNEQFF

D: NA
V: TRBV5-5
J: TRBJ1-2
size: few
DNA: TGTGCCAGCAGCTTGGATCAGTATATTAACTATGGCTACACCTTC
CDR3: CASSLDQYINYGYTF

D: NA
V: TRBV6-5
J: TRBJ2-2
size: NA
DNA: TGTGCCAGCAGTTACTCTGCCGGGGAGCTGTTTTTT
CDR3: CASSYSAGELFF

D: TRBD1
V: TRBV7-8
J: TRBJ2-1
size: NA
DNA: TGTGCCAGCAGACCGGGACAGGGGCCTGGCGGGTTCTTC
CDR3: CASRPGQGPGGFF

D: NA
V: TRBV20-1
J: TRBJ2-1
size: few
DNA: TGCAGTGCTAGAGATGGTCGCGGGGCCGGGTCGTACAATGAGCAGTTCTTC
CDR3: CSARDGRGAGSYNEQFF

D: TRBD2
V: TRBV5-1
J: TRBJ2-7
size: few
DNA: TGCGCCAGCGGCAGGGAGGGTCGCGAGCAGTACTTC
CDR3: CASGREGREQYF

D: TRBD1
V: TRBV30
J: TRBJ1-1
size: NA
DNA: TGTGCCTGGAGTGTAGGGACAGAGAACACTGAAGCTTTCTTT
CDR3: CAWSVGTENTEAFF

D: NA
V: TRBV12-3/TRBV12-4
J: TRBJ2-3
size: NA
DNA: TGTGCCAGCAGTTTATGGCGGACCACAGATACGCAGTATTTT
CDR3: CASSLWRTTDTQYF

D: NA
V: TRBV21-1
J: TRBJ1-2
size: few
DNA: TGTGCCAGCAGCAACAACAGGGGGATATACTATGGCTACACCTTC
CDR3: CASSNNRGIYYGYTF